Listed below are T cell receptor beta chains from one sample, sequenced in a study of T cell responses to AZD1222 COVID-19 vaccine. Repertoires were generated with immunoSEQ multiplex PCR, while TCRdb's copy carries only in-frame clones and drops some. The data contain around 110,000 clones, over 75% of them seen just once; the ten biggest clones take up 7.5%. Here the sequenced sample was peripheral blood, taken on day 0 of AZD1222 vaccination. All receptors derive from an adult in good health. Each CDR3 is given with its conserved first and last residue. D genes are given only for firm matches.

TRBV3-1/TRBV3-2	-	CASSQGGGPQETQYF
TRBV28	-	CASSFVRGGGYTF
TRBV19	-	CASKTVRNSPLHF
TRBV3-1/TRBV3-2	-	CASSQVVSTDNTEAFF
TRBV27	-	CASSLGFAQPQHF
TRBV6-6	-	CASSYWRGTDTDTQYF
TRBV2	-	CARQSNTEAFF
TRBV27	-	CASSSPTGEYF
TRBV19	-	CASSPAMSSYNSPLHF
TRBV6-5	-	CASSYSLQGLREKLFF
TRBV19	-	CASSSTYNEQFF
TRBV6-1	-	CASSEHLGYSNQPQHF
TRBV6-2/TRBV6-3	TRBD1	CASSPLDRGYNQPQHF
TRBV19	-	CASSIDHYGYTF
TRBV19	TRBD1	CASSRTGGGGTQYF
TRBV7-8	-	CASSLQNREQPQHF
TRBV7-2	-	CASSQNGGRSDEQYF
TRBV6-1	-	CASSELGSGAEAFF
TRBV19	-	CASSWYTEAFF
TRBV7-2	TRBD2	CASSPRGRTVEQYF
TRBV2	-	CASSYTGNTGELFF
TRBV6-6	-	CASSSPDTPHEQYF
TRBV9	-	CASSVLDDNEQFF
TRBV5-1	-	CASSLDPNSGNTIYF
TRBV7-2	-	CASSLSGLYNQPQHF
TRBV29-1	TRBD1	CSGGQSEAFF
TRBV9	-	CASSGQYNEQFF
TRBV6-5	-	CASTTSQGNTGELFF
TRBV28	-	CASSPNPMNTEAFF
TRBV28	TRBD2	CASSSPGTSGYPREQYF
TRBV28	-	CASSFLGTQEVYEQYF
TRBV7-3	-	CASSTGGANYGYTF
TRBV19	-	CASKDSLDHYEQYF
TRBV12-5	-	CASGFHLRGNTGELFF
TRBV7-9	-	CASSLEVYRREKLFF
TRBV7-9	TRBD1	CASAPRGGGPQPQHF
TRBV19	TRBD1	CASNLPGQQNSPLHF
TRBV5-4	TRBD1	CASGKGTGTYEQYF
TRBV11-1	-	CASSLGTAFEAFF
TRBV11-1	-	CASSPAGTGNSPLHF
TRBV11-3	-	CASSPRQNTGELFF
TRBV5-1	-	CASSLRTANTGELFF
TRBV9	-	CASSVALGRSYEQYF
TRBV11-3	TRBD2	CASSLDGTSGGTLQFF
TRBV20-1	-	CSASSGTNYGYTF